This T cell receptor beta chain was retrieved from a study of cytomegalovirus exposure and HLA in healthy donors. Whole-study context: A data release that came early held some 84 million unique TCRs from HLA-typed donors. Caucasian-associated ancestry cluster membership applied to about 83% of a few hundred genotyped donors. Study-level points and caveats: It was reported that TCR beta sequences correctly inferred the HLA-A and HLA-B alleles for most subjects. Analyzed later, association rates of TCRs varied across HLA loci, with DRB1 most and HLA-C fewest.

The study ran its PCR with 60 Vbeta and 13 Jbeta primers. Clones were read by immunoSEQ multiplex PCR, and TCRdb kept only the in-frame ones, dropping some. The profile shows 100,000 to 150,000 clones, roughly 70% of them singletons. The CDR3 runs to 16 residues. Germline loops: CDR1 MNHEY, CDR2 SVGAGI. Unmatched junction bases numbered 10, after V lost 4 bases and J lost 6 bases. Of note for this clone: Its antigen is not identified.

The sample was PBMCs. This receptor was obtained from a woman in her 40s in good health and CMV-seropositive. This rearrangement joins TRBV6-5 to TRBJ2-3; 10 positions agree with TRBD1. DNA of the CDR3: TGTGCCAGCAGTTCCTCCCAGGGGACAGGGGTTGATACGCAGTATTTT. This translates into CASSSSQGTGVDTQYF.